The source of this TCR beta chain is a study of CD8 T cells in ankylosing spondylitis (dated by TCRdb to about 2017). Study-wide context: T cell receptor beta repertoires were profiled in healthy donors and ankylosing spondylitis patients so that disease-linked TCR variants could be found. The whole study cohort included about a hundred healthy donors and about two dozen ankylosing spondylitis patients. Peripheral blood was sampled, and synovial fluid was also collected from ankylosing spondylitis patients.

Sequencing was carried out with an Illumina HiSeq 2500. TCR beta libraries were prepared by quantitative 5'-RACE with molecular barcodes. As for the authors' bioinformatics: A new computational method based on a probabilistic model of VDJ rearrangement was used to identify disease-linked TCR variants. TCRdb reprocessing: public reads trimmed at Q25 with fastp, clones called with MiXCR, in-frame beta chains kept. Rows are combined by CDR3 protein, so each entry shows the most common genes and DNA. TCRdb, rather than the study authors, made the V and J calls. The sample includes some 240,000 distinct CDR3 sequences, with roughly a quarter observed a single time. The biggest ten clones account for over 0.55% of the sample. As regards this clonotype: Its antigen remains unidentified. There are no base qualities to consult, and no much larger clone falls within one base.

The V end loses 0 bases and the J end loses 0 bases, and a stretch of 9 bases separates them. In the germline V gene (reference sequence), CDR1 corresponds to DFQATT and CDR2 to SNEGSKA. CDR3 length: 15 amino acids, cysteine to phenylalanine. The CDR3 DNA has 45 bases and is translated from base 1. Study-level results and caveats: A TCR beta motif of several highly homologous amino acid variants appeared characteristic of blood from ankylosing spondylitis patients. The disease-linked clones were reported to be significantly enriched in matched synovial fluid samples from ankylosing spondylitis patients. A CD8+ phenotype was shown by the disease-linked clones, which were found at relatively low frequencies in peripheral blood. Some of the motif variants had been reported before in the synovial fluid and blood of reactive arthritis patients, a finding that suggests common disease-initiation mechanisms.

The chain employs TRBV20-1 and TRBJ2-1; the D segment might be TRBD1 or TRBD2, since each matches 6 bases. The clonotype comes from a male donor with ankylosing spondylitis or in good health (not recorded which). The sequenced material came from blood, either unsorted or a sorted T cell fraction (not recorded which). This receptor has the CDR3 CSARDGGRSYNEQFF. The DNA sequence reads TGCAGTGCTAGAGACGGGGGCCGCTCCTACAATGAGCAGTTCTTC.